The 17 T cell receptor beta chains below all came from one sample that was sequenced in a study of vaccination effects on CD4 cells after COVID-19. No antigens are known for them. Only in-frame clones appear in the TCRdb table, and some are missing; sequencing was by immunoSEQ multiplex PCR. The table has tens of thousands of clones, roughly three quarters seen once. Once cultured for approximately ten days, the cells underwent separation to obtain CD4+ T cells. The starting material was CD4+ T cells from PBMCs cultured without peptide, obtained before COVID-19 vaccination. Receptors originate from a human donor who had a prior SARS-CoV-2 infection.

CDR3 in amino acids: CSALSVTEAFF. DNA for the CDR3: TGCAGTGCTCTATCGGTCACTGAAGCTTTCTTT. The chain has TRBV20-1 and TRBJ1-1; D is unresolved. The length of the CDR3 is 11 residues. V gave up 5 bases and J gave up 4 bases, with 8 bases separating them. From germline, CDR1 is DFQATT and CDR2 SNEGSKA (reference sequence).

This clone has a handful of counts. The limits of the CDR3 on the DNA are not certain, so only TCRdb's listed CDR3 is given. V usage is TRBV6-6 and J usage is TRBJ1-5; the DNA was not used to check the table's D call, TRBD1. The germline CDR1 and CDR2 sequences are MNHNY and SVGAGI (reference sequence). The CDR3 is 13 residues long, counting both termini. The CDR3 region is CASILVKGQPQHF.

This chain connects TRBV5-1 to TRBJ1-3; weak D call: TRBD1 (5 bases). The length of the CDR3 is 16 residues. The V and J ends lost 2 bases and 0 bases respectively, with 12 bases between them. Germline lookup yields CDR1 SGHRS and CDR2 YFSETQ. CDR3 nucleotides: TGCGCCAGCAGCTTTGGACACCCCCTCTCTGGAAACACCATATATTTT. Its translation is CASSFGHPLSGNTIYF. The entire variable domain, with the rest obtained from reference TRBV5-1 and TRBJ1-3, is as follows: KAGVTQTPRYLIKTRGQQVTLSCSPISGHRSVSWYQQTPGQGLQFLFEYFSETQRNKGNFPGRFSGRQFSNSRSEMNVSTLELGDSALYLCASSFGHPLSGNTIYFGEGSWLTVV.

This chain links TRBV7-9 with TRBJ1-1; weak D call: TRBD1 (6 bases). CDR1 and CDR2 (germline): SEHNR, FQNEAQ (reference sequence). V was clipped by 5 bases and J by 4 bases, with 14 bases between them. The CDR3 extends over 14 amino acids. The CDR3 protein is CASSPQQGSTEAFF. DNA of the CDR3: TGTGCCAGCAGCCCTCAACAGGGAAGCACTGAAGCTTTCTTT.

This chain links TRBV2 with TRBJ1-2; D unresolved. The germline gives CDR1 SNHLY, CDR2 FYNNEI. The CDR3 runs to 16 residues. The V gene lost 2 bases and the J gene lost 4 bases, with 17 bases spanning the gap. The CDR3 DNA reads as TGTGCCAGCAGTGAATACGGAGGGATGGTTGTCTATGGCTACACCTTC. This codes for CASSEYGGMVVYGYTF. Variable domain in full (rest from reference TRBV2 and TRBJ1-2): EPEVTQTPSHQVTQMGQEVILRCVPISNHLYFYWYRQILGQKVEFLVSFYNNEISEKSEIFDDQFSVERPDGSNFTLKIRSTKLEDSAMYFCASSEYGGMVVYGYTFGSGTRLTVV.

J is TRBJ2-7 and V is TRBV7-2; 8 bases match TRBD1. There are 16 residues in the CDR3. V lost 2 bases and J lost 4; bases outside the gene matches: 10. Germline-derived CDR1 and CDR2 are SGHTA and FQGNSA. In DNA, the CDR3 is TGTGCCAGCAGCTTATTTAAGGGACAGGTTCCTTACGAGCAGTACTTC. This encodes CASSLFKGQVPYEQYF.

The chain has TRBV2 and TRBJ2-7; 7 bases map to TRBD2. The CDR3 is 15 amino acids. The trim removed 6 bases at V and 3 bases at J, leaving 11 bases unmatched. Germline CDR1 is SNHLY and CDR2 is FYNNEI. DNA of the CDR3: TGTGCCAGCAGGTTAGAGCGGGGCAGCAGCTACGAGCAGTACTTC. It codes for CASRLERGSSYEQYF. Filled out from reference TRBV2 and TRBJ2-7, the complete variable domain reads EPEVTQTPSHQVTQMGQEVILRCVPISNHLYFYWYRQILGQKVEFLVSFYNNEISEKSEIFDDQFSVERPDGSNFTLKIRSTKLEDSAMYFCASRLERGSSYEQYFGPGTRLTVT.

CDR3 sequence: CASSPGGASGNTIYF. The CDR3 DNA follows: TGTGCCAGCAGCCCAGGGGGGGCCTCTGGAAACACCATATATTTT. The V and J genes are TRBV9 and TRBJ1-3, with TRBD1 identical over 7 bases. V lost 4 bases, J lost 0 bases, and 4 bases stayed unmatched. This CDR3 is built from 15 residues. Per the germline V gene, CDR1 is SGDLS and CDR2 is YYNGEE.

V is TRBV6-5 and J is TRBJ1-1; possible D gene TRBD1, 6 bases. Germline CDR1 MNHEY, CDR2 SVGAGI. CDR3 size: 14 residues. The ends were cut back, 10 bases at V and 6 bases at J, with 21 bases in the middle. The CDR3 region is CATGMIQGTAEAFF. Here the CDR3 DNA reads TGTGCCACCGGGATGATACAGGGTACCGCTGAAGCTTTCTTT.

This clone is a singleton in its sample. One end of the junction does not line up with germline, which may come from a read error. J is TRBJ2-7 and V is TRBV15; TRBD2 matches 8 bases. The germline V gene has CDR1 LNHNV and CDR2 YYDKDF (reference sequence). CDR3 length: 13 amino acids. CDR3: CATSRELGLAEGF. CDR3 in DNA: TGTGCCACCAGCAGAGAACTAGGACTAGCTGAAGGCTTC.

This chain links TRBV6-5 with TRBJ1-2, with no clear D. This CDR3 contains 13 residues. Trimming pared 6 bases from V and 8 bases from J, leaving 16 bases between. CDR1 and CDR2 (germline): MNHEY, SVGAGI. The CDR3 DNA reads as TGTGCCAGCAGGGACCGAAGGGTTCGAGGCTACACCTTC. Amino acid sequence: CASRDRRVRGYTF.

The rearrangement uses TRBV18 and TRBJ1-1, with TRBD1 matching over 7 bases. The V gene's germline CDR1 is KGHSH and CDR2 LQKENI. The length of the CDR3 is 16 residues. Trimming took 0 bases from V and 3 from J; bases not matched to a gene: 7. In DNA, the CDR3 is TGTGCCAGCTCACCACCGCTTGGAGGGGGCTACACTGAAGCTTTCTTT. It translates to CASSPPLGGGYTEAFF.

By sample share, this clone is medium-sized (0.01 to 0.1%). The genes are TRBV5-1 and TRBJ2-4; 7 bases map to TRBD1. In germline, CDR1 is SGHRS, CDR2 YFSETQ. The V and J ends lost 2 bases and 2 bases, in that order; junction bases with no gene match: 1. The CDR3 totals 14 residues. The CDR3 DNA reads TGCGCCAGCAGCTTACAGGGGACCAAAAACATTCAGTACTTC. Translation: CASSLQGTKNIQYF.

J is TRBJ2-7 and V is TRBV3-1 (or the pseudogene TRBV3-2), with 7 bases lining up with TRBD1. Germline V gene data show CDR1 as LGHDT and CDR2 as YNNKEL (reference sequence). The CDR3 is 15 amino acids. The V and J ends lost 4 bases and 2 bases, in that order; junction bases with no gene match: 8. CDR3 coding DNA: TGTGCCAGCAGCCCCCTCGTTACAGGGGCCTACGAGCAGTACTTC. It codes for CASSPLVTGAYEQYF.

This clone was found once. The chain is built from TRBV9 and TRBJ2-1, with 8 bases aligning to TRBD2. CDR3 length: 14 amino acids. The germline CDR1 and CDR2 sequences are SGDLS and YYNGEE. V shed 4 bases, J shed 4 bases, and the junction held 4 bases outside the gene matches. As DNA, the CDR3 is TGTGCCAGCAGCCCTGGACTAGCTTACAATGAGCAGTTCTTC. This encodes CASSPGLAYNEQFF.

The chain recombines TRBV21-1 with TRBJ2-3; TRBD1, the table's D call, was not compared with the DNA. TRBV21-1 is a documented pseudogene. The CDR3 has 12 residues. In DNA form, the CDR3 reads TGTGCCAGCAGCAAAGTCCAAGATACGCAGTATTTT. Encoded protein: CASSKVQDTQYF.

This clone showed up just once. V usage is TRBV6-2 or TRBV6-3 and J usage is TRBJ2-7; tentative D call: TRBD2 (6 bases). The germline V gene has CDR1 MNHEY and CDR2 SVGEGT. There are 15 residues in the CDR3. V was clipped by 6 bases and J by 4 bases, with 19 bases between them. In nucleotides, the CDR3 is TGTGCCAGCAGCCCCGGGGGAGCGCCTGATTACGAGCAGTACTTC. Residues: CASSPGGAPDYEQYF.